What follows describes a single T cell receptor (beta chain). Antigen unknown. Germline values: CDR1 GTSNPN, CDR2 SVGIG (reference sequence). V was pared by 1 base and J by 4 bases, with 14 bases between. The CDR3 has 14 amino acids. The record originates from a study of T cell responses to AZD1222 COVID-19 vaccine. Findings and limits, study-wide: In a largely white British group with more females than males, clonal diversity was possibly underestimated. Spike as a whole was targeted by vaccine-associated CD4 TCRs, dominant at 160-218 and 743-854.

Only in-frame clones appear in the TCRdb table, and some are missing; sequencing was by immunoSEQ multiplex PCR. The sample carries over 100,000 clones, 88% recorded once. Sequences were derived from peripheral blood, sampled on day 0 of AZD1222 vaccination. This TCR was recovered from an adult in good health. The V and J genes are TRBV30 and TRBJ2-7, with D possibly matching TRBD1 (5 bases). This chain's CDR3 is CAWSGAGSLYEQYF. The CDR3 DNA sequence: TGTGCCTGGAGTGGGGCAGGGTCTCTATACGAGCAGTACTTC.